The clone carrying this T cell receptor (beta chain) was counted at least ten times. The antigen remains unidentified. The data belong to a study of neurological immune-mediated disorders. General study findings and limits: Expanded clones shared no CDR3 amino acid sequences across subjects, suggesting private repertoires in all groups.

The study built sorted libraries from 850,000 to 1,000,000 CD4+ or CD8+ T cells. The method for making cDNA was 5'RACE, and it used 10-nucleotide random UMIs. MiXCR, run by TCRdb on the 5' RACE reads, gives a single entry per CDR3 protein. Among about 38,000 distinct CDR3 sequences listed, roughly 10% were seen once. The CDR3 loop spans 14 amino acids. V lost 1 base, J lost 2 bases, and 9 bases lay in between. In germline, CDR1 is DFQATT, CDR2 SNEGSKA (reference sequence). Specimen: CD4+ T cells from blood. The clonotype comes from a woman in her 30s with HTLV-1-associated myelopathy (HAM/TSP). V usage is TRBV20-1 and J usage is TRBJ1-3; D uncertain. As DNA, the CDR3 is TGCAGTGCTAGAGCGGGGTCCGCTGGAAACACCATATATTTT. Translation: CSARAGSAGNTIYF.